Here is one TCR beta chain with its context. Its antigen is not known. The source of the sample is a study of PD-L1 blockade in urothelial cancer. Looking at the study overall: T cell content in blood samples showed a median of around 150,000. Study outcomes and limitations: Blood TCR clonality below the median before treatment was a predictor of better survival.

Clones were read by immunoSEQ multiplex PCR, and TCRdb kept only the in-frame ones, dropping some. The sample yields about 35,000 clones, 75% to 85% seen once. The time point here: pretreatment peripheral blood. Urothelial carcinoma, locally advanced or metastatic, affected the patients. Anywhere from 1 to 8 samples came from each patient, spanning pretreatment and on-treatment. V lost 3 bases, J lost 6 bases, and 15 bases lay in between. This CDR3 is 15 amino acids long. The germline V gene encodes CDR1 KGHSH and CDR2 LQKENI. The genes are TRBV18 and TRBJ1-5; D gene unclear. The TCR comes from a man aged 55-75 years with urothelial cancer. The sample here was PBMCs, taken around atezolizumab (anti-PD-L1) treatment. The CDR3 nucleotides read TGTGCCAGCTCACCGCTGGGAGGTTTTGCTCAGCCCCAGCATTTT. This translates into CASSPLGGFAQPQHF.